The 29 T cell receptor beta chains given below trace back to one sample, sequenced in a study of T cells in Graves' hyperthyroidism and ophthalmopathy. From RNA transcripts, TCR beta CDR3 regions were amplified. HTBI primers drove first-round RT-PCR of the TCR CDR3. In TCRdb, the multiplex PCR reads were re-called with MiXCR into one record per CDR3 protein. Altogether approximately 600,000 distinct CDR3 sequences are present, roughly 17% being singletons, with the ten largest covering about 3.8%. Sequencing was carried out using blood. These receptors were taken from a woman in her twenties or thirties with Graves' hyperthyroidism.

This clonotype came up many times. CDR3 region: CASSLGVGNTEAFF. The CDR3 nucleotides read TGTGCCAGCAGCTTAGGGGTAGGGAACACTGAAGCTTTCTTT. This sequence joins TRBV11-2 and TRBJ1-1; D unresolved. Germline assignment: CDR1 SGHAT and CDR2 FQNNGV. The ends were cut back, 1 base at V and 1 base at J, with 7 bases in the middle. The CDR3 consists of 14 residues. The full variable domain, rest sourced from reference TRBV11-2 and TRBJ1-1, is EAGVAQSPRYKIIEKRQSVAFWCNPISGHATLYWYQQILGQGPKLLIQFQNNGVVDDSQLPKDRFSAERLKGVDSTLKIQPAKLEDSAVYLCASSLGVGNTEAFFGQGTRLTVV.

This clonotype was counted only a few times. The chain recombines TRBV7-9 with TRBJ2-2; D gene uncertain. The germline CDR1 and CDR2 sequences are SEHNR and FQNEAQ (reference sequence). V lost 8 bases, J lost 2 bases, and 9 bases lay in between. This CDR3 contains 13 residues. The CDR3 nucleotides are TGTGCCAGCCAAGGGTTTAACACCGGGGAGCTGTTTTTT. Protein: CASQGFNTGELFF.

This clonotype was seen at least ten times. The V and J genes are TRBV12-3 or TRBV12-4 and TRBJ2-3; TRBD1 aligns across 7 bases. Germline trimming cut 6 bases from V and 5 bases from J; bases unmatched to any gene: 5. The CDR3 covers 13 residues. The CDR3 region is CASRTTGRDTQYF. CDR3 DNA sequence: TGTGCCAGCAGGACGACAGGGCGAGATACGCAGTATTTT.

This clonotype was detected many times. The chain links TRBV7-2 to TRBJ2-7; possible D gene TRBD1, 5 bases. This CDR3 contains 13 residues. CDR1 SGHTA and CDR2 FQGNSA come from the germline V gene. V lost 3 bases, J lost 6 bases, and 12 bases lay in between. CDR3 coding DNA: TGTGCCAGCAGCTTGTCCAGGGTGGTCGAGCAGTACTTC. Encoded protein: CASSLSRVVEQYF.

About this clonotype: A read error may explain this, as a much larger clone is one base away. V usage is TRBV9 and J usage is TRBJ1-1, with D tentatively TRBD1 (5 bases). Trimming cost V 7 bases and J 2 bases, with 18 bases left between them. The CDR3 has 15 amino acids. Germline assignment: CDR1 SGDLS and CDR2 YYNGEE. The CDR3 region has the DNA TGTGCCAGCCGCTTAGTTGCGGGGGAAAACACTGAAGCTTTCTTT. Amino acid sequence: CASRLVAGENTEAFF.

The CDR3 sequence: CASSEVISGRELFF. CDR3 nucleotide sequence: TGTGCCAGCAGTGAAGTTATATCGGGGCGGGAGCTGTTTTTT. This chain links TRBV6-1 with TRBJ2-2, with D perhaps TRBD1 or TRBD2 (5 bases each). CDR1 and CDR2 from the germline V gene are MNHNS and SASEGT. The CDR3 is 14 amino acids. Trimming removed 1 base at V and 9 bases at J, with 12 bases between.

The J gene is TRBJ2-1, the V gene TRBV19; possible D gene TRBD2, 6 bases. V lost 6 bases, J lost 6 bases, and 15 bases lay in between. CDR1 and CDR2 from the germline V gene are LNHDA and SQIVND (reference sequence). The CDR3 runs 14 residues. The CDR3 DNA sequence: TGTGCCAGTAGCCTACTAGCCAATGCCAATGAGCAGTTCTTC. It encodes CASSLLANANEQFF.

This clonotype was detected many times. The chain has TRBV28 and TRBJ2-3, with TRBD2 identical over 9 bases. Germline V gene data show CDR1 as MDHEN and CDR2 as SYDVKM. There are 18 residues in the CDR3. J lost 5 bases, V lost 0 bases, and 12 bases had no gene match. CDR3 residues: CASSLWSWASGTKDTQYF. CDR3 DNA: TGTGCCAGCAGTTTATGGTCCTGGGCTAGCGGGACAAAAGATACGCAGTATTTT.

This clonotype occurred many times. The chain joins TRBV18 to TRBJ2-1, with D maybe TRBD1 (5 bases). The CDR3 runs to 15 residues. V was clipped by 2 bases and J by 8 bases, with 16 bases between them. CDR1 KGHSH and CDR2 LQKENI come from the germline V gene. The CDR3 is CASSPGREFTDEQFF. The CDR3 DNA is TGTGCCAGCTCACCAGGCAGGGAATTCACCGATGAGCAGTTCTTC.

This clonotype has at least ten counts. CDR3 in DNA: TGTGCCAGCTCACAAGAGGGGGAAAAACTGTTTTTT. Translated: CASSQEGEKLFF. The chain couples TRBV18 to TRBJ1-4; TRBD1 might be the D (5 bases). Trimming pared 4 bases from V and 8 bases from J, leaving 8 bases between. Germline CDR1 KGHSH, CDR2 LQKENI. The length of the CDR3 is 12 residues.

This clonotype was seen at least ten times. In DNA form, the CDR3 reads TGCAGTGCTAGAAACCCGGACACGGACTACACAGATACGCAGTATTTT. Protein product: CSARNPDTDYTDTQYF. J is TRBJ2-3 and V is TRBV20-1; tentatively, D is TRBD2 (6 bases). CDR1 and CDR2 from the germline V gene are DFQATT and SNEGSKA (reference sequence). The V gene lost 2 bases and the J gene lost 2 bases, with 17 bases spanning the gap. The CDR3 has 16 residues.

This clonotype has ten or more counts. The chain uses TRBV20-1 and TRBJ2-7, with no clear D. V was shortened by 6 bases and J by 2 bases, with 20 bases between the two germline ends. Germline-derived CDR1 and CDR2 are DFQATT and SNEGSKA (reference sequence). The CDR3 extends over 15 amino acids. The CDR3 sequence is CSAAPLDALTYEQYF. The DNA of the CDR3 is TGCAGTGCCGCCCCCTTAGACGCTTTAACCTACGAGCAGTACTTC.

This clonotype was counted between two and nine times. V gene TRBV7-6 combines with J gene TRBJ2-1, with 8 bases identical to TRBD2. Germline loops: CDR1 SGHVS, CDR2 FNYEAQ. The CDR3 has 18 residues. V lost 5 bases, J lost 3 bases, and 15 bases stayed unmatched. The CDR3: CASSPARALAGSYNEQFF. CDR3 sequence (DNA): TGTGCCAGCAGCCCGGCGAGAGCTCTAGCGGGTAGCTACAATGAGCAGTTCTTC.

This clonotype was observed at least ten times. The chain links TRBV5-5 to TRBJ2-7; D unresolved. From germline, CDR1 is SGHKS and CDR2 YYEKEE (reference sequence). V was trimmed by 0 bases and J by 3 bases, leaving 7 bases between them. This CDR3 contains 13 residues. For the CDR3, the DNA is TGTGCCAGCAGCTTGGAGGTAAGCTACGAGCAGTACTTC. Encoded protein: CASSLEVSYEQYF.

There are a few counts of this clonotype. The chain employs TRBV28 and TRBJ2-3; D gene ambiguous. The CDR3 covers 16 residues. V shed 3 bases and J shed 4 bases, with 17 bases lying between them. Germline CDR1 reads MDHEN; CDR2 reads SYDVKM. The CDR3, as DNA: TGTGCCAGCAGTTTGGTCGTCAAAGGTGGCGCAGATACGCAGTATTTT. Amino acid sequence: CASSLVVKGGADTQYF. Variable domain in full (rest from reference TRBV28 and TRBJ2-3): DVKVTQSSRYLVKRTGEKVFLECVQDMDHENMFWYRQDPGLGLRLIYFSYDVKMKEKGDIPEGYSVSREKKERFSLILESASTNQTSMYLCASSLVVKGGADTQYFGPGTRLTVL.

The CDR3 loop is CASSLTSRGGNEKLFF. CDR3 bases: TGTGCCAGCAGTTTAACCTCACGTGGAGGGAATGAAAAACTGTTTTTT. V is TRBV28 and J is TRBJ1-4, with D unclear. The CDR3 is 16 residues long. The germline gives CDR1 MDHEN, CDR2 SYDVKM. V lost 2 bases and J lost 5, with 15 bases in between.

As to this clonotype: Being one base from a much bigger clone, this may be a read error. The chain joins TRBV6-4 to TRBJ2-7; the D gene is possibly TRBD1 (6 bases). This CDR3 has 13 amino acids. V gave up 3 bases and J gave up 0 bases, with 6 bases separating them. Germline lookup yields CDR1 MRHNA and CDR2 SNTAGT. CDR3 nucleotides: TGTGCCAGCAGTGAGGGGGCCTCCTACGAGCAGTACTTC. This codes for CASSEGASYEQYF.

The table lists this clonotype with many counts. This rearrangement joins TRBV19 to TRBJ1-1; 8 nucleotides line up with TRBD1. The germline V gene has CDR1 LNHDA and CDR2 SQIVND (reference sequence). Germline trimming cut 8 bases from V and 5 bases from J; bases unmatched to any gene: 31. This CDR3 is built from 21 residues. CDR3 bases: TGTGCCAGTTCCGGAATCCTAGTCTATACCCTCTCGACAGGGGAGAGAACTGAAGCTTTCTTT. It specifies CASSGILVYTLSTGERTEAFF. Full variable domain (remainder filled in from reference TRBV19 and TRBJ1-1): DGGITQSPKYLFRKEGQNVTLSCEQNLNHDAMYWYRQDPGQGLRLIYYSQIVNDFQKGDIAEGYSVSREKKESFPLTVTSAQKNPTAFYLCASSGILVYTLSTGERTEAFFGQGTRLTVV.

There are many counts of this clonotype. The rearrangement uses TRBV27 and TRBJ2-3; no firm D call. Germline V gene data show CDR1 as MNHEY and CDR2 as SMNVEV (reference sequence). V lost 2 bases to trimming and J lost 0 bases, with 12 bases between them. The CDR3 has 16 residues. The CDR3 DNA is TGTGCCAGCAGTTTAGGGTCCGTTACTAGCACAGATACGCAGTATTTT. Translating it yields CASSLGSVTSTDTQYF.

CDR3 DNA: TGCAGTGCTAGAGTAAGACTAGCGGGGGGCTCTGGGGCCAACGTCCTGACTTTC. Its protein product is CSARVRLAGGSGANVLTF. This chain uses TRBV20-1 with TRBJ2-6; 13 positions match TRBD2. Per the germline V gene, CDR1 is DFQATT and CDR2 is SNEGSKA (reference sequence). J was trimmed by 0 bases and V by 1 base; bases with no gene match: 3. This CDR3 has 18 amino acids.

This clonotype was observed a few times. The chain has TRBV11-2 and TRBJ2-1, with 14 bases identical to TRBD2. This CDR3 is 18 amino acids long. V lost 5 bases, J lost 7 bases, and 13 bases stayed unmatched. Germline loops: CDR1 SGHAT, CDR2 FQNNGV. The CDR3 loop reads CASSTQKPGLAGENEQFF. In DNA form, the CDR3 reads TGTGCCAGCAGCACACAAAAACCGGGACTAGCGGGAGAAAATGAGCAGTTCTTC. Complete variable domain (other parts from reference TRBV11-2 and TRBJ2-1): EAGVAQSPRYKIIEKRQSVAFWCNPISGHATLYWYQQILGQGPKLLIQFQNNGVVDDSQLPKDRFSAERLKGVDSTLKIQPAKLEDSAVYLCASSTQKPGLAGENEQFFGPGTRLTVL.

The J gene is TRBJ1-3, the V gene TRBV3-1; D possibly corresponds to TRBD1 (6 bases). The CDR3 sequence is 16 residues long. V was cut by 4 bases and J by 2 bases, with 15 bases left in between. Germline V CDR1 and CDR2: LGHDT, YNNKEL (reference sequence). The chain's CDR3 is CASSPSPGVAGNTIYF. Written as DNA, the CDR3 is TGTGCCAGCAGCCCCTCCCCAGGGGTAGCTGGAAACACCATATATTTT.

The CDR3: CASLILGTEAFF. The CDR3 DNA is TGTGCCAGCCTCATTCTGGGCACTGAAGCTTTCTTT. The chain employs TRBV6-2 or TRBV6-3 and TRBJ1-1; no firm D call. Trimming pared 8 bases from V and 4 bases from J, leaving 11 bases between. This CDR3 region has 12 residues. Looked up from germline, CDR1 is MNHEY and CDR2 is SVGEGT.

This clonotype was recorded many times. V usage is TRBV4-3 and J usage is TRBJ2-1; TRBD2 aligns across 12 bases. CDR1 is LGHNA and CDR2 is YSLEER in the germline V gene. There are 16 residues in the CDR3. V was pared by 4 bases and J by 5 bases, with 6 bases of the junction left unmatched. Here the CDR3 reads CASSRLAGERHNEQFF. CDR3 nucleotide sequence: TGCGCCAGCAGCCGACTAGCGGGAGAGAGACACAATGAGCAGTTCTTC.

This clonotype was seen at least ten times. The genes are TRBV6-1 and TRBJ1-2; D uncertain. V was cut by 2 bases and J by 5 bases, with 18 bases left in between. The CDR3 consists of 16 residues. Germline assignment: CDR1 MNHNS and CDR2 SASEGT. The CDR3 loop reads CASSEMGGRITYGYTF. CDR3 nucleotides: TGTGCCAGCAGTGAAATGGGTGGACGAATTACGTATGGCTACACCTTC.

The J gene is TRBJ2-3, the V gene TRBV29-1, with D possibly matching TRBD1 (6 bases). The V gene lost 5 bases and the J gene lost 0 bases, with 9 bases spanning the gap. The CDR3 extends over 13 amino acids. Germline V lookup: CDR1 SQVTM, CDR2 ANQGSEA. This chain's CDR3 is CSVHTGSTDTQYF. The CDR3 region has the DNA TGCAGCGTTCACACAGGGAGCACAGATACGCAGTATTTT.

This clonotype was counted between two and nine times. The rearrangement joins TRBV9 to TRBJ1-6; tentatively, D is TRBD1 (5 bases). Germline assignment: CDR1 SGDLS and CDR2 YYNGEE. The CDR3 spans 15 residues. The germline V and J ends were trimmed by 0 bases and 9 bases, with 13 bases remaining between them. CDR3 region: CASSVGGALGSPLHF. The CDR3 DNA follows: TGTGCCAGCAGCGTAGGAGGGGCCCTGGGTTCACCCCTCCACTTT.

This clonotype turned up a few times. CDR3 region: CASSRSRDRGINTGELFF. CDR3 DNA: TGTGCCAGCAGCCGGTCCCGGGACAGGGGGATTAACACCGGGGAGCTGTTTTTT. The chain recombines TRBV5-6 with TRBJ2-2, with 11 bases lining up with TRBD1. With 4 bases clipped from V and 2 bases from J, the junction kept 10 bases outside the gene matches. The length of the CDR3 is 18 residues. Germline CDR1 SGHDT, CDR2 YYEEEE.

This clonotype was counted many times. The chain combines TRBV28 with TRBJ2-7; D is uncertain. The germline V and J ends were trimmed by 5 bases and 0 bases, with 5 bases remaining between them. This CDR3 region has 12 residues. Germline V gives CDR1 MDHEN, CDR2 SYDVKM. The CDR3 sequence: CASSPNSYEQYF. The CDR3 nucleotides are TGTGCCAGCAGTCCCAACTCCTACGAGCAGTACTTC.